This T cell receptor beta chain was identified in a study of identical twins. Study-level points and caveats: Weaker excess sharing between twins was seen in beta out-of-frame sequences.

Trimming took 3 bases from V and 8 from J; bases not matched to a gene: 19. Looked up from germline, CDR1 is SGHAT and CDR2 is FQDESV (reference sequence). This CDR3 is 18 amino acids long. A few counts support this clonotype. What it binds is not known. MiXCR, run by TCRdb on the 5' RACE reads, gives a single entry per CDR3 protein. The table records around 490,000 distinct CDR3 sequences, 20% to 25% of them present only once. The same data also contributed to another study, on yellow fever vaccine responses in identical twins.

The source material was CD4+ T cells sorted from blood. This clonotype was obtained from a woman between 18 and 30 years old in good health. The V and J genes are TRBV11-1 and TRBJ2-1, with 7 bases lining up with TRBD2. In nucleotides, the CDR3 is TGTGCCAGCAGCTTCGCGCTAGCGGAAATTACCCGGAGGGATGAGCAGTTCTTC. It yields the protein CASSFALAEITRRDEQFF.